Listed below are T cell receptor beta chains from one sample, sequenced in a study of early stage breast cancer tumors. Assay used: immunoSEQ multiplex PCR; TCRdb lists only in-frame clones, some missing. The sample has approximately 1,500 clones, over 65% seen once. Sequencing was carried out using normal breast tissue next to the tumor. The receptors were sampled from a person between 50 and 60 years old with breast cancer. CDR3s include the opening cysteine and the closing phenylalanine or tryptophan. A D gene is named only where the DNA matches it firmly. Clone size is not always given. Where it is, it says once, few, many or a class for expanded clones.

V gene	D gene	clone size	J gene	CDR3 protein	CDR3 DNA
TRBV25-1	.	.	TRBJ1-1	CASARGIGGNTEAFF	TGTGCCAGCGCCAGGGGCATCGGGGGTAACACTGAAGCTTTCTTT
TRBV29-1	.	.	TRBJ2-1	CSAQSGTGLNEQFF	TGCAGCGCGCAATCCGGGACGGGGCTCAATGAGCAGTTCTTC
TRBV11-2	.	once	TRBJ2-3	CASSSQRAPRIADTQYF	TGTGCCAGCAGTTCTCAGCGCGCCCCCCGGATTGCAGATACGCAGTATTTT
TRBV11-2	.	.	TRBJ2-1	CASSPEVRGGDEQFF	TGTGCCAGCAGCCCGGAAGTGCGCGGGGGCGATGAGCAGTTCTTC
TRBV5-1	TRBD1	.	TRBJ2-3	CASRQGTTDTQYF	TGCGCCAGTAGACAGGGAACCACAGATACGCAGTATTTT
TRBV7-2	.	.	TRBJ2-1	CASSLESGAPLEQFF	TGTGCCAGCAGCTTAGAATCAGGGGCCCCTCTAGAGCAGTTCTTC
TRBV10-2	.	.	TRBJ1-5	CASSEWGDTYSNQPQHF	TGCGCCAGCAGTGAGTGGGGGGACACATATAGCAATCAGCCCCAGCATTTT
TRBV11-2	.	.	TRBJ1-2	CASSLDGTGIVYGYTF	TGTGCCAGCAGCTTAGATGGTACAGGGATCGTCTATGGCTACACCTTC
TRBV5-6	.	.	TRBJ1-1	CASSLPGLRGRTEAFF	TGTGCCAGCAGCTTACCTGGATTGAGGGGCAGGACTGAAGCTTTCTTT
TRBV28	.	.	TRBJ1-2	CASRTGINYGYTF	TGTGCCAGCAGAACCGGGATAAACTATGGCTACACCTTC
TRBV29-1	TRBD2	.	TRBJ2-3	CSAWTRQDTQYF	TGCAGCGCTTGGACTAGACAAGATACGCAGTATTTT
TRBV6-5	.	.	TRBJ2-6	CASSPDLWGANVLTF	TGTGCCAGCAGTCCGGACCTGTGGGGGGCCAACGTCCTGACTTTC
TRBV9	TRBD2	.	TRBJ2-1	CASSADGTSGGAVF	TGTGCCAGCAGCGCCGACGGGACTAGCGGGGGGGCAGTCTTC
TRBV30	.	.	TRBJ2-2	CAWTEGGFVSGELFF	TGTGCCTGGACGGAGGGGGGGTTCGTTTCCGGGGAGCTGTTTTTT
TRBV9	.	few	TRBJ1-5	CASGRGNQPQHF	TGTGCCAGCGGACGCGGGAATCAGCCCCAGCATTTT
TRBV28	TRBD1	.	TRBJ1-3	CASSPNDRVRYF	TGTGCCAGCAGTCCGAATGACAGGGTTCGATATTTT